This T cell receptor (beta chain) is drawn from a study of T-cell memory formation after mild COVID-19 (dated by TCRdb to the early 2020s). With respect to the entire study: TCR sequence clusters from the two donors were largely donor specific. Two young, previously healthy adult volunteers made up the cohort, one male and one female. In two donors, T-cell clones that expanded and contracted after mild COVID-19 were followed by sequencing TCRalpha and TCRbeta repertoires longitudinally.

PBMCs were isolated by Ficoll-Paque density gradient centrifugation. Instrument on record: Illumina NovaSeq 6000. cDNA libraries for TCRalpha and TCRbeta were prepared by 5'RACE using constant-segment primers, with sample barcodes and unique molecular identifiers added. Trizol reagent was used to extract RNA from every sample. Amplification of the libraries took two PCR steps, and the second step added a second sample barcode plus Illumina TruSeq adapters. The libraries were sequenced on an Illumina NovaSeq using 2 x 150 bp paired-end reads. Per the authors' processing: The reads were demultiplexed and collapsed into UMI-guided consensus sequences using migec v1.2.7. With mixcr v2.1.11, UMI consensuses were aligned to TRA and TRB V and J templates and assembled into clonotypes. A clonotype was counted as expanded or contracted only when both edgeR and NoisET called the clonotype significant, with the noise models trained on biological replicates. For edgeR calls, the cutoffs were a false discovery rate-adjusted p below 0.01 and a log2 fold-change threshold of 1. As an exploratory analysis of dynamics, PCA with hierarchical clustering was applied to max-normalized trajectories of the 1000 most abundant clonotypes. The CD4 or CD8 phenotype of responding clones was assigned using the separately sequenced CD4+ and CD8+ repertoires. TCRdb handled the public reads itself, with Q25 trimming in fastp and clone calling in MiXCR, and kept productive beta chains. Entries that share a CDR3 protein sequence are merged under the most common genes and DNA. V and J calls and clone size were set by TCRdb, not the authors. This sample is represented by fewer than 450,000 distinct CDR3 sequences; under 25% of them were singletons. Around 12% of the sample lies in the top ten.

To note about this clonotype: Its antigen is still unknown. No much larger clonotype is one base removed from it; base qualities were not supplied.

Broader findings and caveats from the paper: Only two mild cases were covered by the study, and larger cohorts that include severe cases with pre-infection samples were considered necessary. Some responding clones were detected in pre-infection memory, which suggested that pre-existing cross-reactive memory T cells had joined the SARS-CoV-2 response. Clones that contracted from day 15 to 85 showed balanced CD4/CD8 phenotypes, whereas a second wave of clones that expanded from day 15 to 37 leaned towards CD4+. SARS-CoV-2 specificity of the second-wave clones peaking on day 37 was not confirmed. Contracting CD4+ clones were found mainly in CM and EM memory subsets, while CD8+ clones were enriched in EMRA.

V is cut back by 4 bases and J by 8 bases, with 7 bases in the junction unmatched. Taken from the germline V gene, the CDR1 and CDR2 loops are MNHEY and SVGAGI. From cysteine to phenylalanine, the CDR3 is 13 amino acids long. Only the CDR3 part of the read is kept: 39 bases, read in frame from the first base. Sequenced sample: PBMCs or a T cell subset sorted from them (not recorded which). This TCR came from an adult woman who had mild COVID-19 (a few samples of this study predate the infection). The sample titles of this study are shuffled in the database, so cell type and time point are left out; the donor was told from shared clones. In this chain, TRBV6-5 is recombined with TRBJ1-2, with 7 bases aligning to TRBD1. The sequenced DNA: TGTGCCAGCAGTTTAGCGACAGGGTTCGGCTACACCTTC. Translated, this gives CASSLATGFGYTF.